This T cell receptor beta chain was documented in a study of CD8+ T cells in alopecia areata. Following RNA extraction, reverse transcription yielded cDNA that acted as the sequencing template. Assay used: immunoSEQ multiplex PCR; TCRdb lists only in-frame clones, some missing. The sample records some 190,000 clones, around 51% being singletons. This clone has a count of ten or more. Antigen unknown. Treatment here: oral pan-JAK inhibitor, 5-10 mg twice daily. V dropped 0 bases and J dropped 4 bases, with 15 bases sitting between them. Per the germline V gene, CDR1 is LGHNA and CDR2 is YSLEER. The CDR3 has 16 residues. Findings and caveats of the study: Normal skin's resident alphabeta T cells are sequenced alongside lesional scalp T cells. Researchers report lesional scalp, most notably alopecia totalis/universalis, outstripped normal scalp in clonality. While patients received tofacitinib, many expanded lesional clones remained present in scalp and blood. On tofacitinib, scalp clonality and expanded CD8+ clones among top 100 fell significantly.

The sequencing used CD8+ T cells sorted from blood, collected at week 52, from a patient treated with tofacitinib. This receptor was obtained from a human donor with alopecia areata. This chain uses TRBV4-3 with TRBJ1-1; a possible D gene is TRBD1 (6 bases). The DNA of the CDR3 is TGCGCCAGCAGCCAAGATAGGGCCAGGGGTACCACTGAAGCTTTCTTT. As protein: CASSQDRARGTTEAFF.